This entry lists 11 T cell receptor beta chains sequenced from one sample in a study of response to subunit inactivated influenza vaccine. TCRdb reprocessed the RT-PCR reads via MiXCR and lists one record per CDR3 protein. The sample consists of 500,000 to 650,000 distinct CDR3 sequences, 6% to 9% of them appearing once. This sample comprised PBMCs from blood, obtained about 23 months after vaccination. The receptors stem from a man between 50 and 69 years old who received an inactivated influenza vaccine.

This clonotype was found a few times. This sequence joins TRBV6-5 and TRBJ1-6; 8 positions agree with TRBD1. The CDR3 runs to 18 residues. The germline V gene encodes CDR1 MNHEY and CDR2 SVGAGI. The trim removed 0 bases at V and 0 bases at J, leaving 4 bases unmatched. The CDR3 DNA is TGTGCCAGCAGTTACTCCGGACAGGGAAGCTCCTATAATTCACCCCTCCACTTT. Its protein is CASSYSGQGSSYNSPLHF.

The rearrangement joins TRBV7-9 to TRBJ1-6; D call uncertain. Trimming pared 5 bases from V and 7 bases from J, leaving 9 bases between. This CDR3 is built from 13 residues. The V gene's germline CDR1 is SEHNR and CDR2 FQNEAQ (reference sequence). The CDR3: CASSPSANSPLHF. CDR3 nucleotides: TGTGCCAGCAGCCCAAGTGCGAATTCACCCCTCCACTTT.

The table lists this clonotype with a few counts. J is TRBJ2-2 and V is TRBV3-1, with D hard to call. Between the trimmed V and J ends, which lost 1 base and 9 bases, there was a span of 6 bases. The CDR3 runs 12 residues. Germline CDR1 LGHDT, CDR2 YNNKEL (reference sequence). CDR3: CASSQGAWELFF. The CDR3 coding sequence is TGTGCCAGCAGCCAAGGGGCGTGGGAGCTGTTTTTT.

This clonotype was observed a handful of times. The CDR3 DNA reads TGTGCCATCAGTGAATGGGGAGTCTACGAGCAGTACTTC. As protein: CAISEWGVYEQYF. V is TRBV10-3 and J is TRBJ2-7; D is perhaps TRBD2 (5 bases). From germline, CDR1 is ENHRY and CDR2 SYGVKD. The V and J ends lost 3 bases and 3 bases respectively, with 9 bases between them. There are 13 residues in the CDR3.

In its sample, this clonotype was seen a few times. The CDR3 loop reads CASSPAPDRMLGETQYF. The CDR3 DNA is TGCGCCAGCAGCCCCGCCCCTGACAGGATGCTAGGAGAGACCCAGTACTTC. The V call is TRBV4-3, the J call TRBJ2-5, with D tentatively TRBD1 (6 bases). The V gene's germline CDR1 is LGHNA and CDR2 YSLEER. Trimming shortened V by 4 bases and J by 4 bases, and 22 bases separated the two germline ends. This CDR3 has 17 residues.

The rearrangement uses TRBV29-1 and TRBJ2-7; possible D gene TRBD2, 6 bases. This CDR3 contains 15 residues. The V gene lost 3 bases and the J gene lost 4 bases, with 19 bases spanning the gap. The germline V gene encodes CDR1 SQVTM and CDR2 ANQGSEA. CDR3 amino acids: CSVEERFGGSYEQYF. Here the CDR3 DNA reads TGCAGCGTTGAGGAGCGGTTCGGAGGGTCTTACGAGCAGTACTTC.

This clonotype was picked up many times. This CDR3 is CASSARWGPSFQETQYF. Written as DNA, the CDR3 is TGTGCCAGCAGTGCCCGATGGGGACCTTCCTTCCAAGAGACCCAGTACTTC. The genes are TRBV12-3 or TRBV12-4 and TRBJ2-5, with D perhaps TRBD1 or TRBD2 (5 bases each). This CDR3 has 17 residues. V gave up 5 bases and J gave up 1 base, with 20 bases separating them.

This clonotype was seen a few times. V usage is TRBV19 and J usage is TRBJ2-3, with no clear D. V was cut by 3 bases and J by 0 bases, with 7 bases left in between. The germline V gene has CDR1 LNHDA and CDR2 SQIVND (reference sequence). This CDR3 spans 14 amino acids. CDR3 region: CASSMTASTDTQYF. For the CDR3, the DNA is TGTGCCAGTAGTATGACGGCTAGCACAGATACGCAGTATTTT.

The V and J genes are TRBV12-3 or TRBV12-4 and TRBJ1-2, with D tentatively TRBD1 (5 bases). V lost 5 bases and J lost 4, with 14 bases in between. CDR3 length: 14 residues. CDR3 coding DNA: TGTGCCAGCAGTGACAGCGCTTCTGTCTATGGCTACACCTTC. Its translation is CASSDSASVYGYTF.

This clonotype was observed at least ten times. The chain is built from TRBV2 and TRBJ2-7, with 9 bases that match TRBD1. This CDR3 region has 15 residues. The germline CDR1 and CDR2 sequences are SNHLY and FYNNEI. The V segment lost 5 bases and the J segment 0 bases; nucleotides outside the gene matches: 5. The CDR3 loop reads CASSPDRGTSYEQYF. The CDR3 nucleotides are TGTGCCAGCAGTCCCGACAGGGGGACCTCCTACGAGCAGTACTTC.

A remark on this clonotype: Its ends do not fully match the called genes, so a read error is possible. The CDR3 sequence is CASSAGQSGDTIYF. CDR3 bases: TGTGCCAGCAGCGCGGGACAGTCTGGAGACACCATATATTTT. The genes are TRBV9 and TRBJ1-3; 7 positions agree with TRBD1. Germline V gives CDR1 SGDLS, CDR2 YYNGEE. This CDR3 is 14 amino acids long.